The 30 T cell receptor beta chains listed next were all sequenced from one sample in a study of T cell repertoires in cytomegalovirus infection. Their cognate antigens are unknown. TCRdb re-analysed the reads in MiXCR, keeping a single row per CDR3 protein. The sample holds around 430,000 distinct CDR3 sequences, roughly 46% seen once. Material: cultured PBMCs, obtained from culture after CMV antigen stimulation. Receptors originate from a human donor in good health (CMV status not recorded). Some clones in this sample may be carry-over from other donors' samples.

The V call is TRBV7-9, the J call TRBJ1-2; possibly TRBD1 for D (6 bases). The CDR3 has 15 residues. CDR1 is SEHNR and CDR2 is FQNEAQ in the germline V gene (reference sequence). Trimming left V 1 base short and J 2 bases short, with 11 bases between. CDR3 region: CASSLGGRGNYGYTF. As DNA, the CDR3 is TGTGCCAGCAGCTTAGGTGGCAGGGGAAACTATGGCTACACCTTC. Looking up the rest from reference TRBV7-9 and TRBJ1-2 gives the full variable domain: DTGVSQNPRHKITKRGQNVTFRCDPISEHNRLYWYRQTLGQGPEFLTYFQNEAQLEKSRLLSDRFSAERPKGSFSTLEIQRTEQGDSAMYLCASSLGGRGNYGYTFGSGTRLTVV.

The chain uses TRBV6-5 and TRBJ2-3; 7 nucleotides agree with TRBD2. The CDR3 is made up of 14 amino acids. CDR1 is MNHEY and CDR2 is SVGAGI in the germline V gene. J gave up 1 base and V 6 bases, and 4 bases lay outside the gene matches. CDR3 sequence (DNA): TGTGCCAGCAGAATAAGCGGGGGCACAGATACGCAGTATTTT. Its protein product is CASRISGGTDTQYF.

This clonotype was counted a few times. This chain uses TRBV28 with TRBJ1-5, with 10 bases matching TRBD1. Germline V gene lookup returns CDR1 MDHEN and CDR2 SYDVKM. There are 17 residues in the CDR3. V shed 5 bases and J 0 bases; nucleotides not matched to a gene: 7. CDR3 in amino acids: CASSPRDRGYSNQPQHF. The CDR3 bases are TGTGCCAGCAGTCCACGGGACAGGGGTTATAGCAATCAGCCCCAGCATTTT.

The chain recombines TRBV5-6 with TRBJ2-7; D is perhaps TRBD2 (5 bases). Trimming removed 3 bases from V and 2 bases from J, with 21 bases in between. The germline V gene encodes CDR1 SGHDT and CDR2 YYEEEE. The CDR3 consists of 17 residues. The CDR3 here is CASSSGFMENPPYEQYF. The CDR3 nucleotides read TGTGCCAGCAGCTCGGGATTTATGGAGAATCCCCCCTACGAGCAGTACTTC.

The chain combines TRBV6-5 with TRBJ1-2; D is perhaps TRBD1 (5 bases). Germline V gives CDR1 MNHEY, CDR2 SVGAGI. The V end was cut by 0 bases, the J end by 8 bases, with 16 bases between. The CDR3 has 15 amino acids. The CDR3 is CASSYSPGRPEGYTF. The CDR3 DNA reads as TGTGCCAGCAGTTACTCGCCAGGGCGGCCGGAAGGCTACACCTTC.

The sample holds many counts of this clonotype. The CDR3 nucleotides are TGTGCCAGCAGCTTAAGGTTTACAGACAACTATGGCTACACCTTC. It translates to CASSLRFTDNYGYTF. J is TRBJ1-2 and V is TRBV7-2; D uncertain. V gave up 2 bases and J gave up 2 bases, with 12 bases separating them. The CDR3 runs to 15 residues. From germline, CDR1 is SGHTA and CDR2 FQGNSA.

This clonotype appeared a few times. This rearrangement joins TRBV15 to TRBJ2-7; D is unclear. Trimming removed 11 bases at V and 8 bases at J, with 19 bases between. Germline V gene data show CDR1 as LNHNV and CDR2 as YYDKDF (reference sequence). The CDR3 length is 12 residues. The chain's CDR3 is CASRRPLVKQYF. DNA for the CDR3: TGTGCCTCCCGACGGCCCCTAGTCAAGCAGTACTTC.

V usage is TRBV7-8 and J usage is TRBJ2-3; 15 bases are shared with TRBD2. This CDR3 has 16 residues. Trimming removed 5 bases from V and 4 bases from J; junction bases left unmatched: 4. CDR1 and CDR2 from the germline V gene are SGHVS and FQNEAQ. DNA of the CDR3: TGTGCCAGCAGCCAGGGACTAGCGGGAGGACCAGATACGCAGTATTTT. Translation gives CASSQGLAGGPDTQYF.

The chain employs TRBV10-3 and TRBJ2-3; D may be TRBD2 (6 bases). The CDR3 sequence is 15 residues long. Trimming took off 3 bases at V and 0 bases at J, with 10 bases between the two ends. CDR1 is ENHRY and CDR2 is SYGVKD in the germline V gene. The CDR3 sequence: CAISEAAGSTDTQYF. The CDR3 DNA follows: TGTGCCATCAGTGAAGCAGCGGGCAGCACAGATACGCAGTATTTT.

The V and J genes are TRBV7-8 and TRBJ2-3; 9 nucleotides match TRBD2. The CDR3 has 15 residues. Germline-derived CDR1 and CDR2 are SGHVS and FQNEAQ. The trim removed 1 base at V and 9 bases at J, leaving 8 bases unmatched. The CDR3 is CASSLVGAGGNTQYF. In DNA, the CDR3 is TGTGCCAGCAGCTTAGTGGGGGCGGGAGGGAACACGCAGTATTTT.

The gene calls are TRBV15 and TRBJ2-4; 8 bases agree with TRBD2. The germline CDR1 and CDR2 sequences are LNHNV and YYDKDF (reference sequence). CDR3 length: 17 residues. V lost 0 bases, J lost 1 base, and 5 bases stayed unmatched. As DNA, the CDR3 is TGTGCCACCAGCAGAGATCCCGGGGGGGCGGCCAAAAACATTCAGTACTTC. Its protein product is CATSRDPGGAAKNIQYF.

This clonotype was recorded once. The chain joins TRBV2 to TRBJ2-3, with D possibly TRBD2 on 5 matching bases. Looked up from germline, CDR1 is SNHLY and CDR2 is FYNNEI. CDR3 length: 14 amino acids. The V end lost 6 bases, the J end lost 2 bases, and 12 bases lay between the germline ends. The CDR3 coding sequence is TGTGCCAGCAGGCCCCGGGAATCCACAGATACGCAGTATTTT. Translation gives CASRPRESTDTQYF.

The chain uses TRBV4-1 and TRBJ2-2, with TRBD2 identical over 11 bases. V gave up 4 bases and J gave up 0 bases; unmatched junction bases: 1. Looked up from germline, CDR1 is MGHRA and CDR2 is YSYEKL. The CDR3 is 16 amino acids. The DNA for the CDR3 is TGCGCCAGCAGCCGTAGCGGGGGGGCGAACACCGGGGAGCTGTTTTTT. This encodes CASSRSGGANTGELFF.

The chain links TRBV27 to TRBJ1-5; D gene uncertain. The CDR3 contains 14 residues. CDR1 and CDR2 (germline): MNHEY, SMNVEV (reference sequence). With 6 bases removed from V and 7 bases from J, the gap between germline ends came to 16 bases. The CDR3 sequence is CASSRGREGQPQHF. The CDR3 coding sequence is TGTGCCAGCAGCCGAGGGAGGGAGGGACAGCCCCAGCATTTT.

This clonotype was found a few times. The gene calls are TRBV9 and TRBJ2-3, with D unclear. Germline CDR1 reads SGDLS; CDR2 reads YYNGEE. Trimming left V 0 bases short and J 8 bases short, with 16 bases between. The CDR3 length is 15 residues. The CDR3 DNA is TGTGCCAGCAGCGTAGTTGGAGTCCCGCATGGTACGCAGTATTTT. It codes for CASSVVGVPHGTQYF.

This clonotype occurred once. V usage is TRBV5-6 and J usage is TRBJ2-2, with 10 nucleotides matching TRBD1. The junction had 6 bases not matched to a gene; V was cut back by 4 bases and J by 6 bases. From germline, CDR1 is SGHDT and CDR2 YYEEEE. The CDR3 has 15 amino acids. CDR3 DNA: TGTGCCAGCAGCACCTACGGGACAGGGGCCGGGGAGCTGTTTTTT. This translates into CASSTYGTGAGELFF.

In DNA, the CDR3 is TGTGCCAGCAGTGAATACCGTGGCTACACCTTC. As protein: CASSEYRGYTF. The rearrangement uses TRBV6-1 and TRBJ1-2; unclear D gene. Germline CDR1 and CDR2: MNHNS and SASEGT. The V end lost 2 bases, the J end lost 7 bases, and 5 bases lay between the germline ends. The CDR3 consists of 11 residues.

As to this clonotype: A much larger clone lies a single base off, so this may be a read error. J is TRBJ2-1 and V is TRBV28; D not certain. CDR3 size: 12 residues. Trimming stripped 6 bases from V and 5 bases from J, with 8 bases between. Germline lookup yields CDR1 MDHEN and CDR2 SYDVKM. The CDR3 DNA follows: TGTGCCAGCAGCTTGTTCAACAATGAGCAGTTCTTC. Translating gives CASSLFNNEQFF.

This clonotype was detected a few times. The rearrangement uses TRBV5-1 and TRBJ1-5; no firm D call. The CDR3 is 19 amino acids. Germline V gene data show CDR1 as SGHRS and CDR2 as YFSETQ. V dropped 3 bases and J dropped 4 bases, with 26 bases sitting between them. The chain's CDR3 is CASSYQSRAREGANQPQHF. DNA of the CDR3: TGCGCCAGCAGCTACCAATCCCGGGCCCGGGAAGGAGCTAATCAGCCCCAGCATTTT.

This clonotype was seen more than once but under ten times. The genes are TRBV7-9 and TRBJ1-2; D might be TRBD1 (5 bases). CDR3 length equals 15 residues. Germline lookup yields CDR1 SEHNR and CDR2 FQNEAQ (reference sequence). V lost 1 base and J lost 2, with 11 bases in between. The CDR3 loop reads CASSLVAGLNYGYTF. The CDR3 DNA reads TGTGCCAGCAGCTTAGTTGCGGGACTCAACTATGGCTACACCTTC.

This clonotype was observed a few times. The CDR3, as DNA: TGTGCCAGTAGTATCGCGTCAGCACTACTTCTCTCTCGGGCCAAAAACATTCAGTACTTC. It translates to CASSIASALLLSRAKNIQYF. The chain combines TRBV19 with TRBJ2-4; D gene unclear. CDR3 length: 20 amino acids. V was clipped by 3 bases and J by 1 base, with 25 bases between them. Germline CDR1 and CDR2: LNHDA and SQIVND (reference sequence). Based on the CDR3 plus reference TRBV19 and TRBJ2-4, the full variable domain is DGGITQSPKYLFRKEGQNVTLSCEQNLNHDAMYWYRQDPGQGLRLIYYSQIVNDFQKGDIAEGYSVSREKKESFPLTVTSAQKNPTAFYLCASSIASALLLSRAKNIQYFGAGTRLSVL.

This chain links TRBV5-1 with TRBJ1-1; D ambiguous. Germline CDR1 and CDR2: SGHRS and YFSETQ. The V end lost 3 bases, the J end lost 0 bases, and 12 bases lay between the germline ends. The CDR3 covers 15 residues. The DNA of the CDR3 is TGCGCCAGCAGCTACTCTTTGAGAATGAACACTGAAGCTTTCTTT. Amino acid sequence: CASSYSLRMNTEAFF.

In its sample, this clonotype was seen a few times. This chain links TRBV15 with TRBJ1-5; unclear D gene. The V gene's germline CDR1 is LNHNV and CDR2 YYDKDF (reference sequence). The CDR3 sequence is 13 residues long. V was shortened by 0 bases and J by 1 base, with 1 base between the two germline ends. The DNA of the CDR3 is TGTGCCACCAGCAGAGAAAGCAATCAGCCCCAGCATTTT. It is translated as CATSRESNQPQHF.

This clonotype has a handful of counts. This chain joins TRBV7-6 and TRBJ2-1; 7 nucleotides match TRBD2. This CDR3 spans 17 amino acids. Germline assignment: CDR1 SGHVS and CDR2 FNYEAQ. Germline trimming cut 3 bases from V and 0 bases from J; bases unmatched to any gene: 8. The CDR3 DNA reads as TGTGCCAGCAGCTTTAGCCCTAGCGGAAGCTCCTACAATGAGCAGTTCTTC. It codes for CASSFSPSGSSYNEQFF. The full variable domain, completed using reference TRBV7-6 and TRBJ2-1, is GAGVSQSPRYKVTKRGQDVALRCDPISGHVSLYWYRQALGQGPEFLTYFNYEAQQDKSGLPNDRFSAERPEGSISTLTIQRTEQRDSAMYRCASSFSPSGSSYNEQFFGPGTRLTVL.

The chain carries TRBV7-2 and TRBJ1-4, with no clear D. This CDR3 has 17 amino acids. CDR1 and CDR2 (germline): SGHTA, FQGNSA. The V end was cut by 3 bases, the J end by 0 bases, with 14 bases between. This CDR3 reads CASSFDVGSATNEKLFF. The CDR3 DNA is TGTGCCAGCAGCTTCGACGTGGGGTCGGCAACTAATGAAAAACTGTTTTTT.

The J gene is TRBJ2-1, the V gene TRBV10-3, with 8 bases matching TRBD1. This CDR3 is 15 amino acids long. V was clipped by 4 bases and J by 2 bases; unmatched bases: 4. The germline CDR1 and CDR2 sequences are ENHRY and SYGVKD. CDR3 region: CAISGRTGTYNEQFF. CDR3 nucleotide sequence: TGTGCCATCAGTGGAAGGACAGGGACCTACAATGAGCAGTTCTTC.

This clonotype has a handful of counts. The chain employs TRBV7-6 and TRBJ2-2, with TRBD1 identical over 7 bases. CDR3 length: 15 residues. Germline CDR1 SGHVS, CDR2 FNYEAQ. Unmatched junction bases numbered 7, after V lost 5 bases and J lost 4 bases. CDR3 in DNA: TGTGCCAGCAGCGACCACAGGGGATCCACCGGGGAGCTGTTTTTT. This sequence encodes CASSDHRGSTGELFF.

The V and J genes are TRBV5-1 and TRBJ2-3, with D tentatively TRBD2 (7 bases). The germline CDR1 and CDR2 sequences are SGHRS and YFSETQ. The CDR3 extends over 17 amino acids. V lost 2 bases to trimming and J lost 4 bases, with 20 bases between them. The CDR3: CASSLSRRGAPPDTQYF. The CDR3 region has the DNA TGCGCCAGCAGCTTAAGCCGCCGGGGGGCGCCCCCAGATACGCAGTATTTT.

The V call is TRBV11-2, the J call TRBJ1-4; D call uncertain. V shed 6 bases and J shed 5 bases, with 16 bases lying between them. CDR3 length: 15 residues. The germline gives CDR1 SGHAT, CDR2 FQNNGV. The CDR3 sequence is CASRRPGVSNEKLFF. In DNA, the CDR3 is TGTGCCAGCAGGAGACCCGGGGTTTCGAATGAAAAACTGTTTTTT.

This clonotype was counted only a few times. J is TRBJ1-6 and V is TRBV10-3; D might be TRBD1 (5 bases). The CDR3 contains 14 residues. Germline lookup yields CDR1 ENHRY and CDR2 SYGVKD. V was cut by 2 bases and J by 7 bases, with 9 bases left in between. The DNA of the CDR3 is TGTGCCATCAGTGAGCCGGGGGTAAATTCACCCCTCCACTTT. Translation: CAISEPGVNSPLHF.